The 2 T cell receptor beta chains reported below all come from one sample, sequenced in a study of T cell responses to AZD1222 COVID-19 vaccine. Measured with immunoSEQ multiplex PCR; TCRdb has only the in-frame clones, and not every one. The data show 120,000 or so clones, with less than 90% seen just once and 25% to 30% held by the top ten. Sequenced here: peripheral blood, sampled on day 0 of AZD1222 vaccination. The receptor set was obtained from an adult in good health.

The rearrangement uses TRBV7-6 and TRBJ1-6; possibly TRBD1 for D (5 bases). V lost 5 bases and J lost 6, with 17 bases in between. The length of the CDR3 is 16 residues. Germline V CDR1 and CDR2: SGHVS, FNYEAQ. The CDR3 loop reads CASSPKGSPRNSPLHF. The CDR3 nucleotides read TGTGCCAGCAGCCCCAAGGGGTCCCCGCGTAATTCACCCCTCCACTTT. The full variable domain, in which reference TRBV7-6 and TRBJ1-6 provide the parts outside the CDR3, is GAGVSQSPRYKVTKRGQDVALRCDPISGHVSLYWYRQALGQGPEFLTYFNYEAQQDKSGLPNDRFSAERPEGSISTLTIQRTEQRDSAMYRCASSPKGSPRNSPLHFGNGTRLTVT.

The V gene is TRBV6-5, the J gene TRBJ1-1; D uncertain. The V gene's germline CDR1 is MNHEY and CDR2 SVGAGI. Trimming removed 2 bases from V and 1 base from J, with 5 bases in between. The CDR3 loop spans 13 amino acids. CDR3 loop: CASSYQTNTEAFF. The CDR3 DNA sequence: TGTGCCAGCAGTTACCAGACGAACACTGAAGCTTTCTTT.